One TCR beta chain is described in this entry. Per germline, CDR1 DFQATT and CDR2 SNEGSKA (reference sequence). V shed 5 bases, J shed 1 base, and the junction held 5 bases outside the gene matches. The CDR3 has 14 amino acids. TCRdb re-analysed the 5' RACE reads in MiXCR, keeping a single row per CDR3 protein. This table has roughly 500,000 distinct CDR3 sequences, about a fifth appearing once. This sample is part of a study of T cells after yellow fever vaccination. The sequencing here drew on PBMCs, taken 15 days after the yellow fever booster vaccination. The J gene is TRBJ2-3, the V gene TRBV20-1; 8 positions agree with TRBD2. The sequence was obtained from a man aged 25-45 years who received the YFV17D yellow fever vaccine. This CDR3 reads CSALPGGGTDTQYF. In DNA, the CDR3 is TGCAGTGCTTTGCCGGGGGGGGGCACAGATACGCAGTATTTT.